The 29 T cell receptor beta chains below were found in one sample sequenced in a study of shared clonotypes between healthy human individuals. This table comes from immunoSEQ multiplex PCR, and its TCRdb copy is limited to in-frame clones, with some not included. The sample yields about 1.5 million clones, 95% to 99% seen once. The sequencing sample was made of naive CD4+ T cells sorted from blood. The subset is: CD45RA+ positively selected. The receptors originated from a man aged 30-40 years in good health.

A remark on this clone: This sample also contains other DNA sequences that code for the same CDR3. This rearrangement joins TRBV5-1 to TRBJ2-1, with 7 bases that match TRBD2. Per the germline V gene, CDR1 is SGHRS and CDR2 is YFSETQ. The V gene end was trimmed by 0 bases and the J gene end by 1 base; junction bases not matched to a gene: 1. This CDR3 region has 15 residues. CDR3 sequence (DNA): TGCGCCAGCAGCTTGGCTAGCGGTTCCTACAATGAGCAGTTCTTC. Its protein product is CASSLASGSYNEQFF.

The chain has TRBV5-4 and TRBJ2-5; no firm D call. This CDR3 is 15 amino acids long. Trimming took 1 base from V and 5 from J, leaving 15 bases between them. Germline V CDR1 and CDR2: SGHNT, YYREEE (reference sequence). The CDR3 bases are TGTGCCAGCAGCTTGAACCCAACAGCTCGGGAGACCCAGTACTTC. This translates into CASSLNPTARETQYF.

The V and J genes are TRBV5-1 and TRBJ2-1, with D possibly matching TRBD2 (6 bases). CDR3 length equals 14 residues. Trimming cost V 5 bases and J 6 bases, with 15 bases left between them. Per germline, CDR1 SGHRS and CDR2 YFSETQ. As DNA, the CDR3 is TGCGCCAGCAGGGCTGGGGGTAGCGGCAATGAGCAGTTCTTC. Translated, it gives CASRAGGSGNEQFF.

The genes are TRBV6-5 and TRBJ2-6; D call uncertain. Trimming left V 4 bases short and J 0 bases short, with 10 bases between. In germline, CDR1 is MNHEY, CDR2 SVGAGI. This CDR3 is 16 amino acids long. CDR3 coding DNA: TGTGCCAGCAGTTCCCAAGCGACCTCTGGGGCCAACGTCCTGACTTTC. Protein sequence: CASSSQATSGANVLTF.

The genes are TRBV9 and TRBJ2-7; 9 nucleotides align to TRBD2. In germline, CDR1 is SGDLS, CDR2 YYNGEE. The J segment lost 2 bases and the V segment lost 4 bases, leaving 4 bases of the junction unmatched. This CDR3 contains 14 residues. Here the CDR3 DNA reads TGTGCCAGCAGCATTAGCGGGAGCGCCTACGAGCAGTACTTC. Translation gives CASSISGSAYEQYF.

J is TRBJ1-4 and V is TRBV11-3; 9 positions match TRBD1. The CDR3 totals 15 residues. Germline V CDR1 and CDR2: SGHNT, YENEEA. The J segment lost 7 bases and the V segment lost 6 bases, leaving 9 bases of the junction unmatched. The CDR3 loop reads CASRSTGGAVEKLFF. The CDR3 nucleotides read TGTGCCAGCAGATCAACAGGGGGCGCGGTTGAAAAACTGTTTTTT.

This chain joins TRBV14 and TRBJ2-7; TRBD2 matches 10 bases. Germline assignment: CDR1 SGHDN and CDR2 FVKESK. The CDR3 sequence is 13 residues long. V lost 5 bases to trimming and J lost 5 bases; unmatched junction nucleotides: 3. The chain's CDR3 is CASSIGTSDEQYF. DNA of the CDR3: TGTGCCAGCAGCATCGGGACTAGCGACGAGCAGTACTTC.

The V gene is TRBV6-5, the J gene TRBJ2-3; 11 bases line up with TRBD2. Germline V gives CDR1 MNHEY, CDR2 SVGAGI. The CDR3 contains 15 residues. V shed 6 bases, J shed 2 bases, and the junction held 4 bases outside the gene matches. Here the CDR3 reads CASSRLAGPTDTQYF. The CDR3 region has the DNA TGTGCCAGCAGCAGACTAGCGGGACCCACAGATACGCAGTATTTT.

This sequence joins TRBV11-2 and TRBJ1-3, with 7 bases fitting TRBD1. V gave up 5 bases and J gave up 3 bases; unmatched junction bases: 4. In germline, CDR1 is SGHAT, CDR2 FQNNGV. The CDR3 is 14 residues long. The CDR3 is CASSATGVGNTIYF. The CDR3 DNA is TGTGCCAGCAGCGCAACAGGGGTTGGAAACACCATATATTTT.

Notes on this clone: The sample holds other DNA sequences that translate to the same CDR3. V is TRBV7-2 and J is TRBJ1-2; D perhaps matches TRBD1 (5 bases). Germline CDR1 reads SGHTA; CDR2 reads FQGNSA. There are 12 residues in the CDR3. V lost 1 base and J 5 bases, leaving 5 bases between the germline ends. In DNA, the CDR3 is TGTGCCAGCAGCTTAGAGGGGTATGGCTACACCTTC. Translating it yields CASSLEGYGYTF.

The rearrangement uses TRBV7-9 and TRBJ1-5; D might be TRBD1 (6 bases). The CDR3 contains 14 residues. Deletions cut 5 bases from V and 10 bases from J, with 18 bases between. Looked up from germline, CDR1 is SEHNR and CDR2 is FQNEAQ (reference sequence). CDR3 nucleotide sequence: TGTGCCAGCAGCGTCACAGGGCCCCCTAATCCCCAGCATTTT. As protein: CASSVTGPPNPQHF.

This clone showed up just once. V gene TRBV5-1 combines with J gene TRBJ1-4, with D hard to call. In germline, CDR1 is SGHRS, CDR2 YFSETQ. The CDR3 is 13 amino acids. Trimming cost V 4 bases and J 8 bases, with 12 bases left between them. The CDR3 loop is CASSLAPGEKLFF. The CDR3 bases are TGCGCCAGCAGCCTTGCTCCGGGGGAAAAACTGTTTTTT.

The gene calls are TRBV29-1 and TRBJ2-3, with D unclear. The CDR3 is 12 amino acids. The germline V gene has CDR1 SQVTM and CDR2 ANQGSEA. Trimming left V 3 bases short and J 2 bases short, with 6 bases between. DNA of the CDR3: TGCAGCGTTGATCCGGCCACAGATACGCAGTATTTT. Protein sequence: CSVDPATDTQYF.

This chain joins TRBV19 and TRBJ2-7; the match to TRBD1 covers 7 bases. With 10 bases clipped from V and 2 bases from J, the junction kept 8 bases outside the gene matches. The CDR3 is made up of 13 amino acids. Per germline, CDR1 LNHDA and CDR2 SQIVND (reference sequence). CDR3 bases: TGTGCCACAGGGGGAGCGGAGACCTACGAGCAGTACTTC. Translating it yields CATGGAETYEQYF.

V and J are TRBV6-5 and TRBJ2-1; D not certain. The germline gives CDR1 MNHEY, CDR2 SVGAGI. With 7 bases removed from V and 6 bases from J, the gap between germline ends came to 16 bases. The CDR3 runs 14 residues. Here the CDR3 DNA reads TGTGCCAGCACGAGCCCCGTAAACGGCAATGAGCAGTTCTTC. Translating gives CASTSPVNGNEQFF.

With regard to this clone: Other DNA variants within this sample encode the same CDR3. The J gene is TRBJ2-2, the V gene TRBV18, with D possibly matching TRBD1 (5 bases). The CDR3 is 13 amino acids. Germline CDR1 and CDR2: KGHSH and LQKENI. V was shortened by 4 bases and J by 5 bases, with 8 bases between the two germline ends. CDR3 bases: TGTGCCAGCTCACTCAAGGGGACCGGGGAGCTGTTTTTT. It encodes CASSLKGTGELFF.

The rearrangement joins TRBV2 to TRBJ1-5; D uncertain. Trimming pared 3 bases from V and 0 bases from J, leaving 6 bases between. The CDR3 extends over 14 amino acids. The germline V gene encodes CDR1 SNHLY and CDR2 FYNNEI. CDR3 sequence: CASSETFSNQPQHF. The CDR3 DNA reads TGTGCCAGCAGTGAGACCTTTAGCAATCAGCCCCAGCATTTT.

The chain recombines TRBV11-2 with TRBJ2-1, with 11 positions matching TRBD2. CDR3 length: 16 amino acids. Germline CDR1 is SGHAT and CDR2 is FQNNGV. The trim removed 8 bases at V and 8 bases at J, leaving 14 bases unmatched. For the CDR3, the DNA is TGTGCCAGCGGGTCTAGCGGGAGGTTGGGCTCAGATGAGCAGTTCTTC. The encoded protein is CASGSSGRLGSDEQFF.

The chain uses TRBV7-8 and TRBJ1-3; a possible D gene is TRBD1 (5 bases). V lost 0 bases and J lost 1, with 10 bases in between. Germline V lookup: CDR1 SGHVS, CDR2 FQNEAQ. The CDR3 is 16 residues long. The CDR3 protein is CASSLAQVGSGNTIYF. The DNA for the CDR3 is TGTGCCAGCAGCTTAGCACAGGTGGGATCTGGAAACACCATATATTTT.

J is TRBJ2-2 and V is TRBV19; 11 positions agree with TRBD2. The V gene end was trimmed by 4 bases and the J gene end by 0 bases; junction bases not matched to a gene: 7. The V gene's germline CDR1 is LNHDA and CDR2 SQIVND (reference sequence). The CDR3 runs to 18 residues. Here the CDR3 DNA reads TGTGCCAGTAGTAGAGGACTAGCGGGCCCCTCGAACACCGGGGAGCTGTTTTTT. Its protein product is CASSRGLAGPSNTGELFF.

The V gene is TRBV12-5, the J gene TRBJ2-1, with 11 nucleotides matching TRBD1. The germline CDR1 and CDR2 sequences are LGHNT and FRNRAP. This CDR3 has 17 amino acids. The V gene end was trimmed by 0 bases and the J gene end by 7 bases; junction bases not matched to a gene: 8. The CDR3 nucleotides are TGTGCTAGTGGTTTGGTTCTGGGGACAGGGGGTAGAAATGAGCAGTTCTTC. It yields the protein CASGLVLGTGGRNEQFF.

The rearrangement uses TRBV19 and TRBJ2-1, with TRBD2 matching 9 bases. Trimming at V came to 5 bases and at J to 3 bases, leaving 11 bases not matched to a gene. The CDR3 covers 17 residues. The germline V gene has CDR1 LNHDA and CDR2 SQIVND (reference sequence). CDR3 residues: CASSPRGSGRIYNEQFF. The CDR3 nucleotides are TGTGCCAGTAGTCCCCGCGGCAGCGGGAGGATCTACAATGAGCAGTTCTTC.

This clone was counted a single time. The chain carries TRBV5-4 and TRBJ2-1; 8 bases are shared with TRBD2. Germline V CDR1 and CDR2: SGHNT, YYREEE (reference sequence). V was clipped by 3 bases and J by 4 bases; unmatched bases: 6. The CDR3 sequence is 15 residues long. The CDR3 region is CASSSAGGIYNEQFF. The CDR3 bases are TGTGCCAGCAGCTCGGCGGGAGGAATATACAATGAGCAGTTCTTC.

This chain links TRBV7-8 with TRBJ2-3; D is unresolved. Germline assignment: CDR1 SGHVS and CDR2 FQNEAQ. There are 13 residues in the CDR3. Trimming removed 6 bases from V and 6 bases from J, with 13 bases in between. CDR3 in amino acids: CASSDRYGDTQYF. CDR3 sequence (DNA): TGTGCCAGCAGTGATCGCTACGGGGATACGCAGTATTTT.

CDR3 nucleotides: TGCGCCAGCAGCGAGGCCGGGACAGGGAATGAAAAACTGTTTTTT. This codes for CASSEAGTGNEKLFF. This chain links TRBV5-1 with TRBJ1-4; 9 bases line up with TRBD1. Looked up from germline, CDR1 is SGHRS and CDR2 is YFSETQ. This CDR3 has 15 residues. V lost 4 bases and J lost 5; bases outside the gene matches: 6.

This sequence joins TRBV4-2 and TRBJ1-5; D may be TRBD1 (6 bases). CDR3 length: 16 residues. The germline CDR1 and CDR2 sequences are LGHNA and YNFKEQ. V was shortened by 1 base and J by 0 bases, with 10 bases between the two germline ends. The CDR3 loop reads CASSQGMTGSNQPQHF. The CDR3 coding sequence is TGTGCCAGCAGCCAAGGAATGACAGGTAGCAATCAGCCCCAGCATTTT.

The rearrangement uses TRBV19 and TRBJ2-1, with D perhaps given as TRBD1 or TRBD2 (5 bases each). The CDR3 has 13 residues. Germline CDR1 LNHDA, CDR2 SQIVND (reference sequence). The ends were cut back, 6 bases at V and 9 bases at J, with 15 bases in the middle. CDR3: CASRKTPGGEQFF. The CDR3, as DNA: TGTGCCAGTAGGAAGACACCTGGGGGTGAGCAGTTCTTC.

The CDR3 nucleotides read TGTGCCACCAGCAGAGATCGGGAAGAAGCTTTCTTT. Encoded protein: CATSRDREEAFF. The chain is built from TRBV15 and TRBJ1-1; D remains unclear. V was clipped by 0 bases and J by 8 bases, with 7 bases between them. This CDR3 contains 12 residues. The V gene's germline CDR1 is LNHNV and CDR2 YYDKDF (reference sequence).

The chain recombines TRBV27 with TRBJ2-3; no clear D. There are 12 residues in the CDR3. Trimming left V 4 bases short and J 6 bases short, with 8 bases between. CDR1 MNHEY and CDR2 SMNVEV come from the germline V gene (reference sequence). For the CDR3, the DNA is TGTGCCAGCAGTTCCTGGGCGGATACGCAGTATTTT. Its protein is CASSSWADTQYF.